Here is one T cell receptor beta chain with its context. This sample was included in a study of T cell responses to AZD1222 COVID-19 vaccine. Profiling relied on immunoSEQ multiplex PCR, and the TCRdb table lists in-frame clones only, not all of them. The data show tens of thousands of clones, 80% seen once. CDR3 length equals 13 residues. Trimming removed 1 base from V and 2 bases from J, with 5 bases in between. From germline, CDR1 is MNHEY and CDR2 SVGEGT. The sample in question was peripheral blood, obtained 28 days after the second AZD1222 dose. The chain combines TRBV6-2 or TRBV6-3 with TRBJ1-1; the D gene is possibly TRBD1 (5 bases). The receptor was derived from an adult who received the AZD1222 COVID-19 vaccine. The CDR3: CASSYWDNTEAFF. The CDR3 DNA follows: TGTGCCAGCAGTTACTGGGACAACACTGAAGCTTTCTTT.